This T cell receptor (beta chain) was observed in a study of blood T cells in healthy people across ages. From germline, CDR1 is MDHEN and CDR2 SYDVKM. Between the trimmed V and J ends, which lost 8 bases and 7 bases, there was a span of 15 bases. The CDR3 loop spans 12 amino acids. Donors gave around 10 milliliters of peripheral blood apiece. A second PCR, run for roughly 7 to 12 cycles, used a sample-barcoded 5' primer plus a J-beta primer mix. TCRdb re-called the 5' RACE reads with MiXCR, one entry per CDR3 protein. The sample lists 800,000 to 900,000 distinct CDR3 sequences; around 62% were seen once. Notes on the study in general: Strong correlation linked observed beta diversity and percent naive T cells. Unsorted PBMCs prevented conclusive naive versus antigen-experienced comparison. When one million T cells were used, diversity estimates were thought to be underestimates.

Of note for this clonotype: As yet, its antigen is unknown.

The chain joins TRBV28 to TRBJ2-7; D is ambiguous. The TCR sequence derives from a man between 25 and 39 years old in good health. The source material was blood. The chain's CDR3 is CASQSPLGEQYF. DNA for the CDR3: TGTGCCAGCCAATCTCCCTTGGGAGAGCAGTACTTC.